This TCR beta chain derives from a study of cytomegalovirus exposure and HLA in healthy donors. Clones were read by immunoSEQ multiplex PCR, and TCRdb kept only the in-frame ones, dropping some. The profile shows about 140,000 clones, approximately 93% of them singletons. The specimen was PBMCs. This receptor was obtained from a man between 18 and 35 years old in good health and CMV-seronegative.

The CDR3 DNA is TGTGCCAGCTCACATGGGGACAGGGGAAGCAATCAGCCCCAGCATTTT. Protein: CASSHGDRGSNQPQHF. J is TRBJ1-5 and V is TRBV18; 10 bases fit TRBD1. The germline gives CDR1 KGHSH, CDR2 LQKENI. V gave up 4 bases and J gave up 1 base; unmatched junction bases: 4. The CDR3 length is 16 residues.